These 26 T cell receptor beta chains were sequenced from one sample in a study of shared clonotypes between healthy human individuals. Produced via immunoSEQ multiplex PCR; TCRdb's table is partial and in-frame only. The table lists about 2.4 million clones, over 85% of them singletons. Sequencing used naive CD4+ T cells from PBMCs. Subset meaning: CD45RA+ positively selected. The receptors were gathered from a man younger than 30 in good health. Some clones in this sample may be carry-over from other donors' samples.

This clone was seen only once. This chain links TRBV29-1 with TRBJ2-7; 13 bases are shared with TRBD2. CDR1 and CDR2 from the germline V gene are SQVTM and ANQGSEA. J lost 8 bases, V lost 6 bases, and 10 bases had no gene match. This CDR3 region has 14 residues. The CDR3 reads CSVRGTSGEGQQYF. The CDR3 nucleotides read TGCAGCGTACGGGGGACTAGCGGGGAGGGCCAGCAGTACTTC.

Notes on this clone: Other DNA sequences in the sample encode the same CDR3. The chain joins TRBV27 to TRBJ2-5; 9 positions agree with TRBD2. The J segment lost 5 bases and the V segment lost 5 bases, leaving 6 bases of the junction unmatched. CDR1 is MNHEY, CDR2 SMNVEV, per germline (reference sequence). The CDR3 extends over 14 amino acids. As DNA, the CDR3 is TGTGCCAGCAGTCCCCTGGCGGGGGGGGAGACCCAGTACTTC. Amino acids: CASSPLAGGETQYF.

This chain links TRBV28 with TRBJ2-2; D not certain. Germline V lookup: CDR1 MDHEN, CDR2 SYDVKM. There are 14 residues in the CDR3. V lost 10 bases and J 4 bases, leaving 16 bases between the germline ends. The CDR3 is CAILKGPGTGELFF. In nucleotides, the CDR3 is TGTGCCATTCTCAAAGGCCCGGGCACCGGGGAGCTGTTTTTT.

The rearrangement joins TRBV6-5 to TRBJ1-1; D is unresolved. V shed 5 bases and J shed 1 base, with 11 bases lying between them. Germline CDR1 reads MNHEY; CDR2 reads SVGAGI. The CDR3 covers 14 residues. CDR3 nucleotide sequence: TGTGCCAGCAGTCCACGGACGGAGAACACTGAAGCTTTCTTT. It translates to CASSPRTENTEAFF.

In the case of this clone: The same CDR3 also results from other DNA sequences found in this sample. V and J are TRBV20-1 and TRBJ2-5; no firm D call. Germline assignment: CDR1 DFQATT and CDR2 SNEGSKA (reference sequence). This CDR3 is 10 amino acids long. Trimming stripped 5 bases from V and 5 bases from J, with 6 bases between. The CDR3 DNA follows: TGCAGTGCTCGTAGGGAGACCCAGTACTTC. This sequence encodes CSARRETQYF.

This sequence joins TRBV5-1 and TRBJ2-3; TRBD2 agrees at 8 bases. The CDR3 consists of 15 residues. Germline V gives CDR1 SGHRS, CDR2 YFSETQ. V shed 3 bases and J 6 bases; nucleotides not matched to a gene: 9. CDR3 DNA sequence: TGCGCCAGCAGCTCTGAGGCTAGCGGGTCGGATACGCAGTATTTT. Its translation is CASSSEASGSDTQYF.

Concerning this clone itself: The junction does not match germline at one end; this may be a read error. The CDR3 sequence is CLLPRDREGLLYGYTF. The CDR3 DNA follows: TGCCTCCTACCGAGGGACAGGGAAGGATTATTATATGGCTACACCTTC. This chain connects TRBV2 to TRBJ1-2; 9 nucleotides agree with TRBD1. In germline, CDR1 is SNHLY, CDR2 FYNNEI. The CDR3 extends over 16 amino acids.

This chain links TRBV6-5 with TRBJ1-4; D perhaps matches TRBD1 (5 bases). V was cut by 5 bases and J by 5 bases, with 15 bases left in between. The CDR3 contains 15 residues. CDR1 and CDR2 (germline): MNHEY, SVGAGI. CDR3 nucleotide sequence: TGTGCCAGCAGTAGACGCGGGGCTGGGAATGAAAAACTGTTTTTT. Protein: CASSRRGAGNEKLFF.

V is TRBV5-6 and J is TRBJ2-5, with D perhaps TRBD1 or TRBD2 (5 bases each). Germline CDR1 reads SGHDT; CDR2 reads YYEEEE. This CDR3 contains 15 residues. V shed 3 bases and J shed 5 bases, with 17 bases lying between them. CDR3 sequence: CASSSGPGRFETQYF. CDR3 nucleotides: TGTGCCAGCAGCTCAGGCCCGGGGCGTTTTGAGACCCAGTACTTC. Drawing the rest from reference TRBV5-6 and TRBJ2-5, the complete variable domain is DAGVTQSPTHLIKTRGQQVTLRCSPKSGHDTVSWYQQALGQGPQFIFQYYEEEERQRGNFPDRFSGHQFPNYSSELNVNALLLGDSALYLCASSSGPGRFETQYFGPGTRLLVL.

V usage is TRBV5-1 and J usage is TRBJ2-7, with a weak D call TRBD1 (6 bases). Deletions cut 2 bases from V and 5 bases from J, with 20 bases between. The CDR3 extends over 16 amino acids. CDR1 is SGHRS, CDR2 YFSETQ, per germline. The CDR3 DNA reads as TGCGCCAGCAGCTTATTGGTGTCCGGGACAATGAACGAGCAGTACTTC. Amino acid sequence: CASSLLVSGTMNEQYF.

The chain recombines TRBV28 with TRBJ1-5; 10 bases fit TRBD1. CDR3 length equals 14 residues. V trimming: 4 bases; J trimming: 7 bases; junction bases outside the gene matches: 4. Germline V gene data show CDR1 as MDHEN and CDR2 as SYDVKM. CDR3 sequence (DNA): TGTGCCAGCAGTTCCGGGACAGGGGCGCAGCCCCAGCATTTT. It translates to CASSSGTGAQPQHF. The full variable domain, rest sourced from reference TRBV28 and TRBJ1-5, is DVKVTQSSRYLVKRTGEKVFLECVQDMDHENMFWYRQDPGLGLRLIYFSYDVKMKEKGDIPEGYSVSREKKERFSLILESASTNQTSMYLCASSSGTGAQPQHFGDGTRLSIL.

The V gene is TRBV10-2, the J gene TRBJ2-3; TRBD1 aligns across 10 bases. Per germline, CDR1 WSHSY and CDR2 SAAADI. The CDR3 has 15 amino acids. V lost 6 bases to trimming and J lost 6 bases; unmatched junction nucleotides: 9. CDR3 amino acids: CASSRQGAYTDTQYF. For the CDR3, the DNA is TGCGCCAGCAGCCGACAGGGGGCTTATACGGATACGCAGTATTTT.

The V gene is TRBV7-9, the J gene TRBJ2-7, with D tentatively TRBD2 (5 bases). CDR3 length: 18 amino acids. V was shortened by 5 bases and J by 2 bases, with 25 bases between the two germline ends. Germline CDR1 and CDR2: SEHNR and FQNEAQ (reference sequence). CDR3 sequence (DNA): TGTGCCAGCAGCCCCCCTTTGAGGGCAGCCGGTTTCACCTACGAGCAGTACTTC. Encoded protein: CASSPPLRAAGFTYEQYF. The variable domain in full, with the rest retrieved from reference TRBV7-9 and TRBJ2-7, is DTGVSQNPRHKITKRGQNVTFRCDPISEHNRLYWYRQTLGQGPEFLTYFQNEAQLEKSRLLSDRFSAERPKGSFSTLEIQRTEQGDSAMYLCASSPPLRAAGFTYEQYFGPGTRLTVT.

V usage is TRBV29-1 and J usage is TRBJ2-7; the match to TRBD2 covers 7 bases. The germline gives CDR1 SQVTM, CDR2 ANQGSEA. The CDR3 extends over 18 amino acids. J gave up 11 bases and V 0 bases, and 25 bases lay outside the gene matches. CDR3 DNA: TGCAGCGTTGAAGACGGACGGATACTAGCGCCAAGACTGAATTTTGAGTACTTC. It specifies CSVEDGRILAPRLNFEYF.

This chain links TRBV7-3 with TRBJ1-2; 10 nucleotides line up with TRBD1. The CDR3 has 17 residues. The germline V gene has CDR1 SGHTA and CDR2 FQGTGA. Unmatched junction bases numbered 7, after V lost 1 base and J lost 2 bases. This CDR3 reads CASSLSPGTGENYGYTF. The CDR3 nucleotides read TGTGCCAGCAGCTTAAGTCCCGGGACAGGGGAGAACTATGGCTACACCTTC.

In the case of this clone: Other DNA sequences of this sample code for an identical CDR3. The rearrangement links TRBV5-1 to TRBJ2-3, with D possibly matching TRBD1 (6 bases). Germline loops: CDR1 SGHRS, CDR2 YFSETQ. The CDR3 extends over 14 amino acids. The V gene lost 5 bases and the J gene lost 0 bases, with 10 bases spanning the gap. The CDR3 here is CASSNGQSTDTQYF. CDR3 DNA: TGCGCCAGCAGTAACGGACAGAGCACAGATACGCAGTATTTT.

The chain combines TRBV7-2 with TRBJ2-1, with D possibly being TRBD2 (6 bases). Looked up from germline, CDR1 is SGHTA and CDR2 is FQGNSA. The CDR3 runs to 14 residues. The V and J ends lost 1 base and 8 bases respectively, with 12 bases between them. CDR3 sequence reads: CASSLEGAGYEQFF. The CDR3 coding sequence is TGTGCCAGCAGCTTAGAAGGGGCGGGGTATGAGCAGTTCTTC. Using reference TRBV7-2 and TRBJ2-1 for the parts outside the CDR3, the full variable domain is GAGVSQSPSNKVTEKGKDVELRCDPISGHTALYWYRQSLGQGLEFLIYFQGNSAPDKSGLPSDRFSAERTGGSVSTLTIQRTQQEDSAVYLCASSLEGAGYEQFFGPGTRLTVL.

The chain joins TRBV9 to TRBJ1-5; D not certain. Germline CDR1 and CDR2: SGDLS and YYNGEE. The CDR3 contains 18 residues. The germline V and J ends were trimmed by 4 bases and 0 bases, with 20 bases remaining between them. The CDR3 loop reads CASSYREREARSNQPQHF. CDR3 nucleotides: TGTGCCAGCAGCTACCGAGAGAGAGAAGCCCGTAGCAATCAGCCCCAGCATTTT.

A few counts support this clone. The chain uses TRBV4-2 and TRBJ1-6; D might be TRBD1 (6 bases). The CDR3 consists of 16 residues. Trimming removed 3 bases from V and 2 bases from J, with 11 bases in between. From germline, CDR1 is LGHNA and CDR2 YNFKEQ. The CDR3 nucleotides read TGTGCCAGCAGCCAGGGCAGGGGTCCCTATAATTCACCCCTCCACTTT. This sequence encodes CASSQGRGPYNSPLHF.

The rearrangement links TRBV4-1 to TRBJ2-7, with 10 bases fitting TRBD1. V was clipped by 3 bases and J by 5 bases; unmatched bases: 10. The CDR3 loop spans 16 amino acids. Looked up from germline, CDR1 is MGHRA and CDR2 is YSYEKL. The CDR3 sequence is CASSQQDGTGVDEQYF. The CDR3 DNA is TGCGCCAGCAGCCAGCAAGACGGGACAGGGGTGGACGAGCAGTACTTC.

CDR3 sequence reads: CASSLVGGNYEQYF. CDR3 DNA: TGTGCCAGCAGCTTAGTGGGGGGGAACTACGAGCAGTACTTC. This sequence joins TRBV7-9 and TRBJ2-7; TRBD2 matches 7 bases. There are 14 residues in the CDR3. The junction had 3 bases not matched to a gene; V was cut back by 1 base and J by 3 bases. Germline CDR1 and CDR2: SEHNR and FQNEAQ (reference sequence).

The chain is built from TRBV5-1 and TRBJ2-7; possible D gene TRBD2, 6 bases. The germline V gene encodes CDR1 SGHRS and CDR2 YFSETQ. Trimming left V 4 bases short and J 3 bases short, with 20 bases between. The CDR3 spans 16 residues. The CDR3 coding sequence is TGCGCCAGCAGCCCGGATTGGGATGTAGCGGACTACGAGCAGTACTTC. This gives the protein CASSPDWDVADYEQYF.

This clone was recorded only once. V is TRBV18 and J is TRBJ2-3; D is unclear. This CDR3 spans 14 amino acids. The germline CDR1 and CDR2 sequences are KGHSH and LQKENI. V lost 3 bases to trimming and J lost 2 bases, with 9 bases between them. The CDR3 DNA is TGTGCCAGCTCACCTGGGCTTCCCACAGATACGCAGTATTTT. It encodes CASSPGLPTDTQYF.

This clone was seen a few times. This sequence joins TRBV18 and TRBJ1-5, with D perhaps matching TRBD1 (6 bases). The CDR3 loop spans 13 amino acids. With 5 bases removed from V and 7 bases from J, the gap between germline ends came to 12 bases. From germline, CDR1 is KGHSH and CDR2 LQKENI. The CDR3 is CASSAGGRQPQHF. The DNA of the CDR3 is TGTGCCAGCTCAGCCGGGGGGCGGCAGCCCCAGCATTTT.

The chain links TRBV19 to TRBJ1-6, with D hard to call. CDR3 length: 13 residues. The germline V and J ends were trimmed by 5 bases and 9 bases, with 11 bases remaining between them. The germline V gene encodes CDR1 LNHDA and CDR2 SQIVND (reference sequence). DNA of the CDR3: TGTGCCAGTAGTGGGGTCGGCGGTTCACCCCTCCACTTT. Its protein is CASSGVGGSPLHF.

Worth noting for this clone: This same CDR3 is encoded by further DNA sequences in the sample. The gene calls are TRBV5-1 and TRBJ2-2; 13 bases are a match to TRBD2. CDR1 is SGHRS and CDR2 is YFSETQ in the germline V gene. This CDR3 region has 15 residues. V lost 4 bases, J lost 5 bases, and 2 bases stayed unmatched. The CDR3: CASSGTSGDTGELFF. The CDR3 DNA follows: TGCGCCAGCAGCGGGACTAGCGGGGATACCGGGGAGCTGTTTTTT.